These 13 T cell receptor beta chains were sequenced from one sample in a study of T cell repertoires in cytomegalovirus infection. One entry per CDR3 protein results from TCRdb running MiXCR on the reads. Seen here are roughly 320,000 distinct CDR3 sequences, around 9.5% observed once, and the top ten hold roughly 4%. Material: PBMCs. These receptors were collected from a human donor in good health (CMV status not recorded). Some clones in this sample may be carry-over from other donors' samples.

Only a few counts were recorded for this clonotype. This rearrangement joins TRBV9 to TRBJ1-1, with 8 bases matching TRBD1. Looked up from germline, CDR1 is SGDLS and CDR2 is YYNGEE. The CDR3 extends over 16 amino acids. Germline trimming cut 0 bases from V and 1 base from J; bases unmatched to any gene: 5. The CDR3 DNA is TGTGCCAGCAGCGTAGCGGCAGGGGGCCCGAACACTGAAGCTTTCTTT. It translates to CASSVAAGGPNTEAFF.

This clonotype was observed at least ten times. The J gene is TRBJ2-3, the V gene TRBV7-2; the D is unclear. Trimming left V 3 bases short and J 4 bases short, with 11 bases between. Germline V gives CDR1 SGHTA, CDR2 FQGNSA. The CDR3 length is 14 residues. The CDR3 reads CASSFSGPPDTQYF. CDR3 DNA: TGTGCCAGCAGCTTCTCTGGGCCTCCAGATACGCAGTATTTT. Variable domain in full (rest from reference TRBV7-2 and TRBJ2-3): GAGVSQSPSNKVTEKGKDVELRCDPISGHTALYWYRQSLGQGLEFLIYFQGNSAPDKSGLPSDRFSAERTGGSVSTLTIQRTQQEDSAVYLCASSFSGPPDTQYFGPGTRLTVL.

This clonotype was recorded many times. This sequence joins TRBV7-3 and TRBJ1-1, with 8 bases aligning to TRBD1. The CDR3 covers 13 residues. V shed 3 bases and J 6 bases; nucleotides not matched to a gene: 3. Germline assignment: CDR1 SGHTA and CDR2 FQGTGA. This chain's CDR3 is CASSFGTGSEAFF. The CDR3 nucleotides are TGTGCCAGCAGCTTTGGGACAGGCTCTGAAGCTTTCTTT. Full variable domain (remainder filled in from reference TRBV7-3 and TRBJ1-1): GAGVSQTPSNKVTEKGKYVELRCDPISGHTALYWYRQSLGQGPEFLIYFQGTGAADDSGLPNDRFFAVRPEGSVSTLKIQRTERGDSAVYLCASSFGTGSEAFFGQGTRLTVV.

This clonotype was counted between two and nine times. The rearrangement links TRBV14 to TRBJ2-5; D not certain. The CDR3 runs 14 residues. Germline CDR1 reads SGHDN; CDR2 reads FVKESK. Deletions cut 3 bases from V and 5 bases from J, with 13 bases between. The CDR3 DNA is TGTGCCAGCAGCCAGCCTAAACCTAGGGAGACCCAGTACTTC. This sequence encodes CASSQPKPRETQYF.

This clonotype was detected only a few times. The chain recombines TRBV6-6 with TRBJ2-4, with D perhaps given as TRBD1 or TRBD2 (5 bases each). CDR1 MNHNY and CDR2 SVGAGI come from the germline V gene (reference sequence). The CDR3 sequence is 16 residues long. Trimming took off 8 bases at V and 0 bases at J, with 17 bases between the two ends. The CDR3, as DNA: TGTGCCAGCGGGGAAACAAGAGGGGTAGCCAAAAACATTCAGTACTTC. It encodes CASGETRGVAKNIQYF.

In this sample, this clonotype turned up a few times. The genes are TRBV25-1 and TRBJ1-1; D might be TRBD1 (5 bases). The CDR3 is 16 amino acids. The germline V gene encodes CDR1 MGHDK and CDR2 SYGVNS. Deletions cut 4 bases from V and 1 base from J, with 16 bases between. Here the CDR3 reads CASSGQGPPRNTEAFF. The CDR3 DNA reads TGTGCCAGCAGTGGTCAGGGACCCCCGCGGAACACTGAAGCTTTCTTT.

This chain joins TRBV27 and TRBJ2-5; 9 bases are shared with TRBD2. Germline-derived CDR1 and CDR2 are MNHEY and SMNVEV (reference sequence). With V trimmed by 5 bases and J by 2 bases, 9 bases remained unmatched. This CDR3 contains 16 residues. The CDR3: CASSPLITSGQETQYF. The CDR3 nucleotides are TGTGCCAGCAGTCCGCTTATAACTAGCGGGCAAGAGACCCAGTACTTC.

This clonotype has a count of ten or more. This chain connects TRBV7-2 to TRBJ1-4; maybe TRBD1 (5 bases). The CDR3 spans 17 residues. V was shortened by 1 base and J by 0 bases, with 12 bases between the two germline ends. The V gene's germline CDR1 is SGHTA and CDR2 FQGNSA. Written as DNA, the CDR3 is TGTGCCAGCAGCTTAGTCGGGACTGCTACAACTAATGAAAAACTGTTTTTT. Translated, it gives CASSLVGTATTNEKLFF.

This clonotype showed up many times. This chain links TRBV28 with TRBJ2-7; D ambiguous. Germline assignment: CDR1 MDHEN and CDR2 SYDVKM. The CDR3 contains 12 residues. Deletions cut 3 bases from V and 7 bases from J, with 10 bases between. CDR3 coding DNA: TGTGCCAGCAGTTTGTACGCGCGTGAGCAGTACTTC. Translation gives CASSLYAREQYF.

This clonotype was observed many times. CDR3 sequence reads: CASAQGSLQETQYF. CDR3 nucleotide sequence: TGTGCCAGCGCACAGGGGTCCCTCCAAGAGACCCAGTACTTC. The rearrangement joins TRBV7-9 to TRBJ2-5; TRBD1 matches at 7 bases. CDR3 length: 14 residues. Trimming removed 8 bases from V and 1 base from J; junction bases left unmatched: 7. Germline lookup yields CDR1 SEHNR and CDR2 FQNEAQ (reference sequence).

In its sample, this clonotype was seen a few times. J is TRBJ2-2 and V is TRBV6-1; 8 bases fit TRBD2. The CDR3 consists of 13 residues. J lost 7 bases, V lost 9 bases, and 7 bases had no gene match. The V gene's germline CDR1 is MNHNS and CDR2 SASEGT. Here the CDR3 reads CASVRGGSGELFF. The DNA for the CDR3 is TGTGCCAGTGTCCGCGGGGGGAGCGGGGAGCTGTTTTTT.

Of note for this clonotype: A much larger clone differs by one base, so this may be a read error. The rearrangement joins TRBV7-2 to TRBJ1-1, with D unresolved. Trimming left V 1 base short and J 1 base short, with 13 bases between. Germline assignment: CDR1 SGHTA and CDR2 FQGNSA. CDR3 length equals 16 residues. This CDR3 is CASSLVGGRRNTEAFF. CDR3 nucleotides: TGTGCCAGCAGCTTAGTAGGTGGTAGGAGGAACACTGAAGCTTTCTTT.

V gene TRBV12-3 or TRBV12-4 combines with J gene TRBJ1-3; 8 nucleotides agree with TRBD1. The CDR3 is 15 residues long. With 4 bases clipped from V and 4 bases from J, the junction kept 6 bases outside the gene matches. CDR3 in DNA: TGTGCCAGCAGTTCACCAACAGGGGGAGGAAACACCATATATTTT. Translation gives CASSSPTGGGNTIYF.